This is a list of T cell receptor beta chains from one sample in a study of CD8+CD57+ T cells in acquired aplastic anemia. TCRdb processed the reads anew with MiXCR; each CDR3 protein has one entry. The repertoire holds around 130,000 distinct CDR3 sequences, with about 50% as singletons. Input material: sorted CD4+, CD8+, or CD8+CD57+ T cells (not recorded which) from PBMCs. The receptor source for this set is a human donor with aplastic anemia. The CDR3 runs from the conserved cysteine through the conserved F or W. D genes are given only for firm matches. Clone sizes are given selectively: once, few, many, or a class where the clone is expanded.

abundance: many; v_gene: TRBV2; d_gene: TRBD2; j_gene: TRBJ2-1; CDR3aa: CASPRGGEQFF; CDR3nt: TGTGCCAGCCCGCGGGGGGGGGAGCAGTTCTTC
abundance: .; v_gene: TRBV19; d_gene: TRBD1; j_gene: TRBJ1-4; CDR3aa: CASSILGTAVKLFF; CDR3nt: TGTGCCAGTAGTATCCTGGGGACAGCCGTTAAACTGTTTTTT
abundance: .; v_gene: TRBV24-1; d_gene: .; j_gene: TRBJ2-2; CDR3aa: CATSDSEASNTGELFF; CDR3nt: TGTGCCACCAGTGATTCTGAAGCATCGAACACCGGGGAGCTGTTTTTT
abundance: once; v_gene: TRBV7-2; d_gene: .; j_gene: TRBJ2-1; CDR3aa: CASSLGRVDYNEQFF; CDR3nt: TGTGCCAGCAGCTTAGGCAGGGTTGACTACAATGAGCAGTTCTTC
abundance: .; v_gene: TRBV6-6; d_gene: .; j_gene: TRBJ1-3; CDR3aa: CASRPSLGRNTIYF; CDR3nt: TGTGCCAGCAGGCCCTCGCTAGGCAGAAACACCATATATTTT
abundance: .; v_gene: TRBV7-9; d_gene: .; j_gene: TRBJ2-1; CDR3aa: CASSLDPTEQFF; CDR3nt: TGTGCCAGCAGCTTAGACCCAACCGAGCAGTTCTTC
abundance: .; v_gene: TRBV28; d_gene: TRBD2; j_gene: TRBJ2-1; CDR3aa: CASSLRPSGRDEQFF; CDR3nt: TGTGCCAGCAGTTTACGGCCTAGCGGGCGGGATGAGCAGTTCTTC
abundance: .; v_gene: TRBV7-6; d_gene: .; j_gene: TRBJ2-7; CDR3aa: CASSLGVGYEQYF; CDR3nt: TGTGCCAGCAGCTTAGGAGTCGGCTACGAGCAGTACTTC
abundance: many; v_gene: TRBV20-1; d_gene: TRBD2; j_gene: TRBJ2-1; CDR3aa: CSALAVHGEQFF; CDR3nt: TGCAGTGCTCTAGCGGTCCATGGTGAGCAGTTCTTC
abundance: few; v_gene: TRBV2; d_gene: .; j_gene: TRBJ1-2; CDR3aa: CASSPSRGSNYGYTF; CDR3nt: TGTGCCAGCAGTCCAAGTCGAGGCTCAAACTATGGCTACACCTTC
abundance: .; v_gene: TRBV24-1; d_gene: .; j_gene: TRBJ1-2; CDR3aa: CATSGTVGYGYTF; CDR3nt: TGTGCCACCAGTGGGACAGTCGGCTATGGCTACACCTTC
abundance: .; v_gene: TRBV7-9; d_gene: TRBD1; j_gene: TRBJ1-4; CDR3aa: CASSLNRGRDEKLFF; CDR3nt: TGTGCCAGCAGCCTTAACAGGGGAAGGGATGAAAAACTGTTTTTT
abundance: many; v_gene: TRBV7-9; d_gene: TRBD1; j_gene: TRBJ1-1; CDR3aa: CASLRQGASEAFF; CDR3nt: TGTGCCAGCCTGAGACAGGGGGCCTCTGAAGCTTTCTTT
abundance: .; v_gene: TRBV24-1; d_gene: .; j_gene: TRBJ1-5; CDR3aa: CATVAGGPYNEPQHF; CDR3nt: TGTGCCACCGTAGCGGGAGGGCCCTACAATGAGCCCCAGCATTTT
abundance: .; v_gene: TRBV6-5; d_gene: TRBD2; j_gene: TRBJ2-7; CDR3aa: CASSYSGGGASEQYF; CDR3nt: TGTGCCAGCAGTTACTCAGGCGGGGGGGCCTCCGAGCAGTACTTC
abundance: many; v_gene: TRBV5-6; d_gene: .; j_gene: TRBJ1-3; CDR3aa: CASSFQGSSGNTIYF; CDR3nt: TGTGCCAGCAGCTTCCAGGGGAGCTCTGGAAACACCATATATTTT
abundance: .; v_gene: TRBV29-1; d_gene: .; j_gene: TRBJ2-1; CDR3aa: CSVDGGSDEQFF; CDR3nt: TGCAGCGTTGATGGGGGCTCGGATGAGCAGTTCTTC
abundance: .; v_gene: TRBV2; d_gene: .; j_gene: TRBJ2-2; CDR3aa: CASRFWTTNTGELFF; CDR3nt: TGTGCCAGCAGGTTTTGGACAACGAACACCGGGGAGCTGTTTTTT
abundance: .; v_gene: TRBV7-3; d_gene: .; j_gene: TRBJ1-2; CDR3aa: CASSGLYGYTF; CDR3nt: TGTGCCAGCAGCGGCCTCTATGGCTACACCTTC
abundance: .; v_gene: TRBV15; d_gene: TRBD1; j_gene: TRBJ2-2; CDR3aa: CATEGAGELSF; CDR3nt: TGTGCCACCGAGGGGGCCGGGGAGCTGTCTTTT
abundance: many; v_gene: TRBV5-1; d_gene: TRBD2; j_gene: TRBJ2-5; CDR3aa: CASTASGGNVFQETQYF; CDR3nt: TGCGCCAGCACCGCTAGCGGGGGTAACGTTTTCCAAGAGACCCAGTACTTC
abundance: .; v_gene: TRBV15; d_gene: TRBD2; j_gene: TRBJ2-1; CDR3aa: CATLGTSGSDEQFF; CDR3nt: TGTGCCACCCTAGGGACTAGCGGGAGCGATGAGCAGTTCTTC
abundance: few; v_gene: TRBV7-2; d_gene: .; j_gene: TRBJ2-7; CDR3aa: CASSPDYEQYF; CDR3nt: TGTGCCAGCAGCCCCGATTACGAGCAGTACTTC
abundance: few; v_gene: TRBV4-2; d_gene: .; j_gene: TRBJ1-5; CDR3aa: CASSPSTDSYNQPQHF; CDR3nt: TGTGCCAGCAGCCCGAGTACAGACAGCTACAATCAGCCCCAGCATTTT
abundance: .; v_gene: TRBV20-1; d_gene: TRBD2; j_gene: TRBJ2-7; CDR3aa: CSAEFGAGGNYEQYF; CDR3nt: TGCAGTGCGGAGTTCGGAGCGGGGGGGAATTACGAGCAGTACTTC
abundance: .; v_gene: TRBV2; d_gene: TRBD1; j_gene: TRBJ1-1; CDR3aa: CASRSTGGAFF; CDR3nt: TGTGCCAGCAGGTCGACAGGGGGAGCTTTCTTT
abundance: .; v_gene: TRBV5-1; d_gene: TRBD1; j_gene: TRBJ2-7; CDR3aa: CASSPGQGAGSYEQYF; CDR3nt: TGCGCCAGCAGCCCCGGACAGGGGGCGGGTTCCTACGAGCAGTACTTC
abundance: .; v_gene: TRBV30; d_gene: .; j_gene: TRBJ2-7; CDR3aa: CAWSVLSSSYEQYF; CDR3nt: TGTGCCTGGAGTGTACTTTCGAGCTCCTACGAGCAGTACTTC
abundance: .; v_gene: TRBV7-6; d_gene: .; j_gene: TRBJ2-7; CDR3aa: CASSPGGGNEQYF; CDR3nt: TGTGCCAGCAGCCCCGGGGGTGGCAACGAGCAGTACTTC
abundance: .; v_gene: TRBV29-1; d_gene: TRBD2; j_gene: TRBJ2-1; CDR3aa: CSVELLAGRVSYNEQFF; CDR3nt: TGCAGCGTTGAACTACTAGCGGGGAGAGTCTCCTACAATGAGCAGTTCTTC
abundance: .; v_gene: TRBV2; d_gene: .; j_gene: TRBJ1-5; CDR3aa: CASSEVGGWGQPQHF; CDR3nt: TGTGCCAGCAGTGAGGTCGGAGGGTGGGGCCAGCCCCAGCATTTT
abundance: .; v_gene: TRBV2; d_gene: .; j_gene: TRBJ1-1; CDR3aa: CASSQGGGYTEAFF; CDR3nt: TGTGCCAGCAGCCAAGGCGGGGGGTACACTGAAGCTTTCTTT
abundance: .; v_gene: TRBV29-1; d_gene: TRBD2; j_gene: TRBJ2-5; CDR3aa: CSVRLAGGPRGQETQYF; CDR3nt: TGCAGCGTTCGTCTAGCGGGAGGGCCAAGGGGGCAAGAGACCCAGTACTTC
abundance: .; v_gene: TRBV7-8; d_gene: .; j_gene: TRBJ2-7; CDR3aa: CASSLAGLEQYF; CDR3nt: TGTGCCAGCAGCTTAGCGGGTCTGGAGCAGTACTTC
abundance: few; v_gene: TRBV10-2; d_gene: TRBD2; j_gene: TRBJ2-5; CDR3aa: CASSELGLVGETQYF; CDR3nt: TGCGCCAGCAGTGAGTTGGGACTAGTTGGTGAGACCCAGTACTTC
abundance: .; v_gene: TRBV7-9; d_gene: .; j_gene: TRBJ1-1; CDR3aa: CASSFPGLGTEAFF; CDR3nt: TGTGCCAGCAGCTTCCCCGGACTGGGCACTGAAGCTTTCTTT
abundance: .; v_gene: TRBV20-1; d_gene: .; j_gene: TRBJ2-1; CDR3aa: CSASGGLNEQFF; CDR3nt: TGCAGTGCTAGCGGGGGGCTGAATGAGCAGTTCTTC
abundance: .; v_gene: TRBV11-1; d_gene: TRBD1; j_gene: TRBJ2-1; CDR3aa: CASSSGQGSNEQFF; CDR3nt: TGTGCCAGCAGCTCCGGACAGGGAAGCAATGAGCAGTTCTTC
abundance: .; v_gene: TRBV4-1; d_gene: TRBD1; j_gene: TRBJ1-1; CDR3aa: CASSQRTRQGNTEAFF; CDR3nt: TGCGCCAGCAGCCAGAGGACACGACAGGGGAACACTGAAGCTTTCTTT
abundance: many; v_gene: TRBV29-1; d_gene: TRBD2; j_gene: TRBJ2-1; CDR3aa: CSVEGTSGGSYNEQFF; CDR3nt: TGCAGCGTTGAGGGGACTAGCGGGGGGTCCTACAATGAGCAGTTCTTC
abundance: .; v_gene: TRBV11-2; d_gene: .; j_gene: TRBJ1-1; CDR3aa: CASSTLGGGPHTEAFF; CDR3nt: TGTGCCAGCAGCACCCTAGGGGGGGGACCCCACACTGAAGCTTTCTTT
abundance: .; v_gene: TRBV10-3; d_gene: TRBD1; j_gene: TRBJ1-1; CDR3aa: CAIRDSMNTEAFF; CDR3nt: TGTGCCATAAGGGACAGCATGAACACTGAAGCTTTCTTT
abundance: many; v_gene: TRBV7-9; d_gene: .; j_gene: TRBJ2-7; CDR3aa: CASSLGGKLYEQYF; CDR3nt: TGTGCCAGCAGCTTAGGAGGGAAGCTCTACGAGCAGTACTTC
abundance: .; v_gene: TRBV24-1; d_gene: .; j_gene: TRBJ2-7; CDR3aa: CATSHTGTYEQYF; CDR3nt: TGTGCCACCAGTCATACAGGGACCTACGAGCAGTACTTC
abundance: .; v_gene: TRBV19; d_gene: .; j_gene: TRBJ1-2; CDR3aa: CASSIRSGYDYGYTF; CDR3nt: TGTGCCAGTAGTATCAGGAGTGGCTATGACTATGGCTACACCTTC
abundance: .; v_gene: TRBV2; d_gene: TRBD1; j_gene: TRBJ2-2; CDR3aa: CASSDPLDRANTGELFF; CDR3nt: TGTGCCAGCAGTGACCCCTTGGACAGGGCGAACACCGGGGAGCTGTTTTTT
abundance: few; v_gene: TRBV19; d_gene: .; j_gene: TRBJ1-6; CDR3aa: CASRADSPLHF; CDR3nt: TGTGCCAGTAGGGCCGATTCACCCCTCCACTTT
abundance: .; v_gene: TRBV19; d_gene: .; j_gene: TRBJ2-2; CDR3aa: CASSTQGAGELFF; CDR3nt: TGTGCCAGTAGTACCCAGGGCGCCGGGGAGCTGTTTTTT
abundance: .; v_gene: TRBV29-1; d_gene: .; j_gene: TRBJ1-1; CDR3aa: CSVTDEAFF; CDR3nt: TGCAGCGTCACAGATGAAGCTTTCTTT